This TCR beta chain is drawn from a study of T cells after yellow fever vaccination. Regarding the study as a whole: Researchers noted that a small share of clonotypes showed up in both CD4 and CD8 compartments.

As concerns this clonotype: Its specificity is unknown.

Trimming took 5 bases from V and 1 from J, leaving 12 bases between them. Germline V lookup: CDR1 SGHNT, CDR2 YENEEA. This CDR3 is 14 amino acids long. Using its own MiXCR run on the 5' RACE reads, TCRdb lists one record per CDR3 protein. This sample has 500,000 to 650,000 distinct CDR3 sequences; roughly an eighth occur once, and the top ten carry about 15%. This receptor was identified in a young man who received the YFV17D yellow fever vaccine. V is TRBV11-3 and J is TRBJ2-7; tentatively, D is TRBD2 (5 bases). Here the sequenced sample was PBMCs, taken on the day of the yellow fever booster vaccination. This CDR3 is CASSPADGSYEQYF. CDR3 in DNA: TGTGCCAGCAGCCCAGCGGACGGTTCCTACGAGCAGTACTTC.